A selection of T cell receptor beta chains follows, all from one sample in a study of blood T cell repertoires in COVID-19. Libraries were prepared by immunoSEQ multiplex PCR; TCRdb keeps only in-frame clonotypes and omits some of them. Of about 500,000 clones listed, around 87% are singletons. Sequencing was carried out using PBMCs or T cells enriched from blood (not recorded which). These receptors were collected from a woman younger than 35 who had recovered from COVID-19. Each CDR3 is given with its conserved first and last residue. The order of the fields is D gene, clone size, V gene, J gene, CDR3 protein, CDR3 DNA. The D gene is left open where the match is weak. Part of the rows lack a size; the others show once, few, many or a class for expanded clones.

>TRBD1|.|TRBV6-5|TRBJ1-1
CASSYRRDREAFF
TGTGCCAGCAGTTACCGTAGGGACAGGGAAGCTTTCTTT
>TRBD2|.|TRBV3-1/TRBV3-2|TRBJ2-3
CASSPGLSDTQYF
TGTGCCAGCAGCCCGGGACTATCAGATACGCAGTATTTT
>TRBD2|.|TRBV2|TRBJ2-2
CASKVGREGELFF
TGTGCCAGCAAGGTGGGGAGGGAAGGGGAGCTGTTTTTT
>.|.|TRBV18|TRBJ1-2
CASRGLYYGYTF
TGTGCCAGCCGGGGACTGTACTATGGCTACACCTTC
>.|.|TRBV18|TRBJ1-3
CASSPRSGESGNTIYF
TGTGCCAGCTCACCACGCTCAGGGGAGTCTGGAAACACCATATATTTT
>TRBD1|.|TRBV7-9|TRBJ1-2
CASSPKGTGEGVYGYTF
TGTGCCAGCAGCCCGAAAGGGACAGGAGAGGGAGTATACGGCTACACCTTC
>.|.|TRBV2|TRBJ2-2
CASSPTRGGTGELFF
TGTGCCAGCAGTCCGACTAGAGGAGGCACCGGGGAGCTGTTTTTT
>.|.|TRBV13|TRBJ1-3
CASSLRFRGNTIYF
TGTGCCAGCAGCTTAAGGTTCAGGGGAAACACCATATATTTT
>.|.|TRBV12-5|TRBJ1-1
CASGLDDYEAFF
TGTGCTAGTGGTTTGGATGACTATGAAGCTTTCTTT
>.|once|TRBV6-1|TRBJ1-2
CASSEAGNYGYTF
TGTGCCAGCAGTGAGGCAGGGAACTATGGCTACACCTTC
>TRBD2|.|TRBV6-6|TRBJ2-1
CASSYRAGGDEQFF
TGTGCCAGCAGTTACCGGGCCGGGGGGGATGAGCAGTTCTTC
>.|.|TRBV5-1|TRBJ2-3
CASSLSGSIDTQYF
TGCGCCAGCAGCTTGTCGGGTTCCATAGATACGCAGTATTTT
>TRBD1|.|TRBV7-8|TRBJ1-5
CASSSTQGSNQPQHF
TGTGCCAGCAGCTCAACACAGGGGAGTAATCAGCCCCAGCATTTT
>.|.|TRBV29-1|TRBJ1-2
CSVEDDPQGGEGYTF
TGCAGCGTTGAAGATGACCCTCAAGGGGGAGAGGGCTACACCTTC
>TRBD1|.|TRBV28|TRBJ2-7
CASSSVQGREQYF
TGTGCCAGCAGTTCCGTACAGGGGCGGGAGCAGTACTTC
>TRBD1|.|TRBV28|TRBJ2-7
CASSLSVTGEKKQYF
TGTGCCAGCAGTTTGTCCGTGACAGGGGAGAAGAAGCAGTACTTC
>TRBD2|.|TRBV27|TRBJ2-1
CASSRGGFTEQFF
TGTGCCAGCTCGCGGGGGGGGTTTACCGAGCAGTTCTTC
>TRBD1|.|TRBV4-1|TRBJ1-5
CASSQDRGVNQPQHF
TGCGCCAGCAGCCAGGACAGGGGGGTGAATCAGCCCCAGCATTTT
>.|.|TRBV5-8|TRBJ2-1
CASSRNEQFF
TGTGCCAGCAGCCGCAATGAGCAGTTCTTC
>.|.|TRBV6-4|TRBJ1-1
CASSDSAGLDTEAFF
TGTGCCAGCAGTGACTCGGCGGGCCTGGACACTGAAGCTTTCTTT
>TRBD1|.|TRBV24-1|TRBJ1-2
CATSESVGPDRYYGYTF
TGTGCCACCAGTGAATCCGTTGGTCCGGACAGGTACTATGGCTACACCTTC
>TRBD1|once|TRBV9|TRBJ2-2
CASRRTGNTGELFF
TGTGCCAGCAGGCGGACAGGGAACACCGGGGAGCTGTTTTTT
>TRBD2|few|TRBV10-2|TRBJ2-7
CASSESASGGEQYF
TGCGCCAGCAGTGAGTCAGCTAGCGGGGGTGAGCAGTACTTC
>TRBD1|.|TRBV19|TRBJ1-1
CASNPGQGIIEAFF
TGTGCCAGTAACCCTGGACAGGGAATAATTGAAGCTTTCTTT
>.|.|TRBV7-2|TRBJ2-7
CASSSGGEQYF
TGTGCCAGCAGCTCTGGAGGGGAGCAGTACTTC
>.|.|TRBV21-1|TRBJ2-7
CASLRSPAGSAEQYF
TGTGCCAGTCTCCGCTCACCGGCCGGGAGCGCCGAGCAGTACTTC
>TRBD1|.|TRBV7-9|TRBJ1-2
CASSPWTGNYGYTF
TGTGCCAGCAGCCCCTGGACAGGAAACTATGGCTACACCTTC
>TRBD2|.|TRBV19|TRBJ2-1
CASSSSGAYNEQFF
TGTGCCAGTAGTAGTAGCGGGGCCTACAATGAGCAGTTCTTC
>.|.|TRBV5-1|TRBJ2-3
CASSLEWGLNTDTQYF
TGCGCCAGCAGCTTGGAATGGGGACTCAACACAGATACGCAGTATTTT
>.|.|TRBV7-9|TRBJ1-5
CASSLAGGGVPQHF
TGTGCCAGCAGCTTAGCGGGTGGGGGCGTTCCCCAGCATTTT
>TRBD1|.|TRBV6-1|TRBJ1-6
CASSEQGVGASPLHF
TGTGCCAGCAGTGAGCAGGGGGTAGGGGCTTCACCCCTCCACTTT
>.|few|TRBV29-1|TRBJ1-1
CSAHTNTEAFF
TGCAGCGCTCACACGAACACTGAAGCTTTCTTT
>.|.|TRBV29-1|TRBJ1-3
CSVGGKDSSGNTIYF
TGCAGCGTTGGGGGTAAGGACAGCTCTGGAAACACCATATATTTT
>TRBD2|.|TRBV19|TRBJ2-7
CASSPPRAGGQSYEQYF
TGTGCCAGTAGTCCCCCCCGCGCGGGGGGGCAATCCTACGAGCAGTACTTC
>.|.|TRBV2|TRBJ1-6
CASSEEHLGANSPLHF
TGTGCCAGCAGCGAGGAACACCTTGGGGCTAATTCACCCCTCCACTTT
>TRBD2|.|TRBV18|TRBJ2-7
CASSPPSGTSIVEYF
TGTGCCAGCTCACCGCCATCCGGGACTAGCATAGTCGAGTACTTC
>TRBD1|.|TRBV30|TRBJ1-5
CAWSVLTGGQPQHF
TGTGCCTGGAGTGTACTCACAGGGGGACAGCCCCAGCATTTT
>TRBD1|.|TRBV24-1|TRBJ2-3
CATSDPGQGKGTQYF
TGTGCCACCAGTGATCCCGGACAGGGTAAAGGTACGCAGTATTTT
>.|.|TRBV29-1|TRBJ1-4
CSVEDPGYREKLFF
TGCAGCGTTGAAGATCCGGGATACCGTGAAAAACTGTTTTTT
>.|.|TRBV10-3|TRBJ2-2
CAISVEEELFF
TGTGCCATCAGTGTTGAGGAGGAGCTGTTTTTT
>.|.|TRBV19|TRBJ1-6
CASSPLSTVLLNSPLHF
TGTGCCAGTAGTCCGCTATCCACAGTTCTTCTTAATTCACCCCTCCACTTT
>.|.|TRBV6-4|TRBJ2-4
CASSDGKVRVYKNIQYF
TGTGCCAGCAGTGACGGGAAGGTCAGGGTATACAAAAACATTCAGTACTTC
>.|.|TRBV18|TRBJ2-7
CASSPAGTENEQYF
TGTGCCAGCTCACCCGCGGGGACCGAAAACGAGCAGTACTTC
>.|.|TRBV5-4|TRBJ1-1
CASSPGGVNTEAFF
TGTGCCAGCAGCCCTGGGGGGGTGAACACTGAAGCTTTCTTT
>TRBD1|.|TRBV24-1|TRBJ2-1
CATSAGQGARDEQFF
TGTGCCACCAGTGCGGGGCAGGGGGCGCGCGATGAGCAGTTCTTC
>TRBD1|.|TRBV28|TRBJ1-5
CASTGQGAVSGNQPQHF
TGTGCCAGCACCGGACAGGGGGCCGTATCCGGCAATCAGCCCCAGCATTTT
>.|.|TRBV28|TRBJ2-2
CASSFSRGAPGELFF
TGTGCCAGCAGTTTCTCCAGGGGGGCGCCCGGGGAGCTGTTTTTT
>TRBD1|.|TRBV2|TRBJ1-1
CPTKERPTTGQANTEAFF
TGCCCCACCAAAGAAAGACCGACCACCGGACAGGCGAACACTGAAGCTTTCTTT
>.|.|TRBV5-1|TRBJ2-7
CASRSRGATYEQYF
TGCGCCAGCAGATCCAGGGGGGCCACTTACGAGCAGTACTTC
>TRBD1|.|TRBV4-1|TRBJ1-2
CASSQGQDRGGGYGYTF
TGCGCCAGCAGCCAAGGCCAGGACAGGGGAGGAGGCTATGGCTACACCTTC
>.|.|TRBV4-2|TRBJ1-4
CASSHPQGLGEKLFF
TGTGCCAGCAGCCACCCTCAGGGGCTAGGTGAAAAACTGTTTTTT
>TRBD1|once|TRBV5-4|TRBJ2-3
CASIPGQTSDTQYF
TGTGCCAGCATCCCGGGACAGACGTCAGATACGCAGTATTTT
>TRBD1|.|TRBV2|TRBJ1-1
CASSDSRGHTEAFF
TGTGCCAGCAGTGATAGCAGGGGGCATACTGAAGCTTTCTTT
>.|.|TRBV6-2/TRBV6-3|TRBJ2-3
CASSYDYGSTDTQYF
TGTGCCAGCAGTTACGACTACGGCAGCACAGATACGCAGTATTTT
>TRBD1|.|TRBV7-9|TRBJ2-7
CASSSTGEGDEQYF
TGTGCCAGCAGCTCCACAGGGGAAGGGGACGAGCAGTACTTC